One T cell receptor (beta chain) is described in this entry. Its antigen is unknown. The sample originates from a study of blood T cells in healthy people across ages. The authors ran a second PCR of about 6 to 11 cycles using a sample-barcoded 5' primer and a J-beta primer mix. In TCRdb, the 5' RACE reads were re-called with MiXCR into one record per CDR3 protein. The sample includes about 780,000 distinct CDR3 sequences, about half of them seen just once. The CDR3 has 15 residues. General study points: Changes seen in expanded clonotypes were possibly confounded by donor CMV status left unknown.

The sequenced material came from blood. The receptor was isolated from a man older than 75 in good health. The chain joins TRBV12-3 or TRBV12-4 to TRBJ2-7; 9 positions match TRBD2. With the DNA end fitting TRBJ2-5 better, the J assignment may be wrong. CDR3: CASSSDGLAPETQYF. For the CDR3, the DNA is TGTGCCAGCAGTTCTGATGGACTAGCGCCCGAGACCCAGTACTTC.